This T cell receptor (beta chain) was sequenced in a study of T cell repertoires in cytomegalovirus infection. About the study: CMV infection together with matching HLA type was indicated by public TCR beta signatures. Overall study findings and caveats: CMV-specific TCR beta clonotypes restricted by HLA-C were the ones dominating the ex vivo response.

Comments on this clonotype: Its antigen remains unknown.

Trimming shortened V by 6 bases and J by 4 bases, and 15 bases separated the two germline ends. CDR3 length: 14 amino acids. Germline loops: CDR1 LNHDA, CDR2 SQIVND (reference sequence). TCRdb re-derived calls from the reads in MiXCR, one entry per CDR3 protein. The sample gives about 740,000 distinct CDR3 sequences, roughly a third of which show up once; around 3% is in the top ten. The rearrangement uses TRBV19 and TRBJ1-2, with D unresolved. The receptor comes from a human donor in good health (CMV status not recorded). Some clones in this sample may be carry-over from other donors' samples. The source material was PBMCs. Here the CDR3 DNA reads TGTGCCAGTAGCCCTTTAGGAAACTTCTATGGCTACACCTTC. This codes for CASSPLGNFYGYTF.